The rows below give T cell receptor beta chains drawn from one sample of a study of identical twins. MiXCR was run by TCRdb on the 5' RACE reads, yielding one entry per CDR3 protein. Among 1.5 million or so distinct CDR3 sequences, about 31% were seen once, and the ten largest hold around 0.3%. Sequenced input: cord blood. Every receptor here comes from a newborn girl in good health. CDR3s include the opening cysteine and the closing phenylalanine or tryptophan. D genes are given only for firm matches. Rows may omit the clone size; those that give it use once, few, many or a size class.

V	D	size	J	length	DNA	CDR3
TRBV29-1	NA	NA	TRBJ1-2	13	TGCAGCGTTGGAAGGCTACGGGGGGCTGGCTACACCTTC	CSVGRLRGAGYTF
TRBV29-1	NA	many	TRBJ2-5	12	TGCAGCGTTGCACTAGTTCAAGAGACCCAGTACTTC	CSVALVQETQYF
TRBV7-8	NA	few	TRBJ2-1	17	TGTGCCAGCAGCTTATTTGGGCGCGGGGGCACGTACAATGAGCAGTTCTTC	CASSLFGRGGTYNEQFF
TRBV20-1	TRBD2	NA	TRBJ2-7	15	TGCAGTGCTAGAGCCCTGGGACTAGCGGACTACGAGCAGTACTTC	CSARALGLADYEQYF
TRBV2	NA	NA	TRBJ1-4	12	TGTACCAGCCGGCAGGGAGGTGAAAAACTGTTTTTT	CTSRQGGEKLFF
TRBV6-1	TRBD1	few	TRBJ2-7	17	TGTGCCAGCAGTGAAGCGTCTCTCTGGACAGGGGGCAGCGAGCAGTACTTC	CASSEASLWTGGSEQYF
TRBV13	NA	few	TRBJ1-2	16	TGTGCCAGCAGCCCGGAACCTAGACGGTATAACTATGGCTACACCTTC	CASSPEPRRYNYGYTF
TRBV6-2/TRBV6-3	TRBD1	NA	TRBJ2-3	13	TGTGCCAGCAGAGGACAGGGTGGAGATACGCAGTATTTT	CASRGQGGDTQYF
TRBV12-3/TRBV12-4	TRBD1	few	TRBJ1-2	14	TGTGCCAGCAGGGATAACAGGGGTTACTATGGCTACACCTTC	CASRDNRGYYGYTF
TRBV10-3	NA	NA	TRBJ1-5	16	TGTGCCATCCTGGGCGCCTTTGGGGTACTCAATCAGCCCCAGCATTTT	CAILGAFGVLNQPQHF
TRBV5-1	NA	few	TRBJ2-7	13	TGCGCCAGCAGCTTGACGGGGGTGAACGAGCAGTACTTC	CASSLTGVNEQYF
TRBV20-1	NA	few	TRBJ1-1	13	TGCAGTGCTAGGCCGGACGGACCCACTGAAGCTTTCTTT	CSARPDGPTEAFF
TRBV20-1	NA	few	TRBJ1-6	15	TGCAGTGCTAGGCCGAACTACCCCTATAATTCACCCCTCCACTTT	CSARPNYPYNSPLHF
TRBV7-9	NA	NA	TRBJ1-1	14	TGTGCCAGCAGCCAACGACAGGAGACAGCCTTGGCTTTCTTT	CASSQRQETALAFF
TRBV5-5	NA	few	TRBJ1-1	15	TGTGCCAGCAGCTTGACGTACACGCCGAACACTGAAGCTTTCTTT	CASSLTYTPNTEAFF
TRBV7-8	NA	NA	TRBJ1-2	17	TGTGCCAGCAGCTTGTACAACAGGGAGGCGGCTAACTATGGCTACACCTTC	CASSLYNREAANYGYTF
TRBV6-2/TRBV6-3	TRBD2	few	TRBJ2-1	19	TGTGCCAGCACTGAGTGGACGGGACTACGGAGTAGCACCTACAATGAGCAGTTCTTC	CASTEWTGLRSSTYNEQFF
TRBV3-1	TRBD2	many	TRBJ2-3	15	TGTGCCAGCAGCCAACTTGGACTAGCGGCAGATACGCAGTATTTT	CASSQLGLAADTQYF
TRBV18	NA	NA	TRBJ2-1	13	TGTGCCAGCTCACCACCTCTAGCCCCAGAGCAGTTCTTC	CASSPPLAPEQFF
TRBV7-8	TRBD2	NA	TRBJ2-3	16	TGTGCCAGCAGCTTTCAGACTAGCGGGAGCCCAGATACGCAGTATTTT	CASSFQTSGSPDTQYF
TRBV18	TRBD2	NA	TRBJ2-7	16	TGTGCCAGCTCACCGAGTCTAGCGGGAGAATCCTACGAGCAGTACTTC	CASSPSLAGESYEQYF
TRBV16	NA	few	TRBJ1-1	13	TGTGCCAGCAGCCAATCAAGGGTTGGTGAAGCTTTCTTT	CASSQSRVGEAFF
TRBV6-6	NA	few	TRBJ1-2	14	TGTGCCAGCAGTTACGAGACTAGGGGGGGCGGCTACACCTTC	CASSYETRGGGYTF
TRBV7-2	NA	NA	TRBJ2-3	15	TGTGCCAGCACTTGGACCGTCGTAGGCACAGATACGCAGTATTTT	CASTWTVVGTDTQYF
TRBV28	NA	NA	TRBJ2-7	17	TGTGCCAGCAGTTTCCGCCCTGACCTGAGCTCCTACAATGAGCAGTACTTC	CASSFRPDLSSYNEQYF
TRBV20-1	TRBD1	NA	TRBJ1-6	13	TGCAGTGCCCATAGTGAGGGGGCTTCACCCCTCCACTTT	CSAHSEGASPLHF
TRBV6-6	TRBD2	NA	TRBJ2-2	17	TGTGCCAGCAGTCGCGGGAGGGCTAGCGGGCACACCGGGGAGCTGTTTTTT	CASSRGRASGHTGELFF
TRBV4-2	TRBD2	many	TRBJ2-3	17	TGTGCCAGCAGCCAAGCCCTAGCGGGGGGTAGCACAGATACGCAGTATTTT	CASSQALAGGSTDTQYF
TRBV18	TRBD2	NA	TRBJ2-7	16	TGTGCCAGCTCACCGGGACTAGCGGGAGGGCCAAATGAGCAGTACTTC	CASSPGLAGGPNEQYF
TRBV6-7	NA	once	TRBJ2-2	16	TGTGCCAGCAGTTACTCGAGAAGGTTTAGAACCGGGGAGCTGTTTTTT	CASSYSRRFRTGELFF
TRBV5-1	NA	NA	TRBJ2-7	16	TGCGCCAGCAGCTCCAAGCGGGACAGCCTTTCCTACGAGCAGTACTTC	CASSSKRDSLSYEQYF